This T cell receptor (beta chain) was recovered during a study of vaccination and CD4 T cells after COVID-19. Study-level information: Stimulation used overlapping spike peptides from SARS-CoV-2, HCoV-NL63, HCoV-OC43 and HCoV-229E. Study-level findings and limits: Spike mono-reactivity was found in 304 of 307 vaccine-specific clones from convalescent patients.

Indicated treatment: roughly 10-day PBMC culture with coronavirus spike peptide pools or control peptides (ViraFEST assay). The CDR3 spans 13 residues. The germline V and J ends were trimmed by 6 bases and 7 bases, with 15 bases remaining between them. CDR1 is MNHEY, CDR2 SMNVEV, per germline (reference sequence). This clonotype occurred a few times. Its target is not known. The assay that was used to sequence DNA from cultured CD4+ T cells was the Oncomine TCR Beta short-read assay. Via MiXCR, TCRdb re-called the PCR reads, giving one row per CDR3 protein. The data show over 9,500 distinct CDR3 sequences, around 45% seen once.

The sequence derives from a human donor with COVID-19. The chain couples TRBV27 to TRBJ1-2; D is perhaps TRBD1 (6 bases). Sequenced material: cultured CD4+ T cells from blood, taken after SARS-CoV-2 vaccination. The CDR3 spells CASRFTGTGGYTF. DNA for the CDR3: TGTGCCAGCAGATTTACAGGGACGGGTGGCTACACCTTC.